Included here is one T cell receptor (beta chain) sequence, with context. Its antigen is as yet unknown. Method: immunoSEQ multiplex PCR; TCRdb's copy keeps in-frame clones and lacks some. This sample has about 600,000 clones, with around three quarters found just once. The CDR3 extends over 19 amino acids. The record originates from a study of shared clonotypes between healthy human individuals. Study outcomes and limitations: Only blood was sampled, and tissue TCR repertoires likely differ from blood ones.

Sequencing was carried out using PBMCs. The TCR was taken from a middle-aged woman in good health. Some clones in this sample may be carry-over from other donors' samples. V is TRBV21-1 and J is TRBJ2-2; the D call in the table, TRBD2, was not verified against the DNA. TRBV21-1 is classified as a pseudogene. CDR3 sequence reads: CASSKAVGRAGYNTGELFF. DNA for the CDR3: TGTGCCAGCAGCAAGGCGGTTGGGCGGGCGGGATACAACACCGGGGAGCTGTTTTTT.